This T cell receptor (beta chain) came from a study of identical twins (dated by TCRdb to about 2016). Regarding the research as a whole: The study deep-sequenced TCR alpha and beta repertoires from monozygotic twins, unrelated adults of various ages and cord blood to test whether fetal clonotypes persist. Replicate twin experiments were performed at different times using different library preparation protocols to rule out contamination. Broad study findings and their caveats: Out-of-frame TCR alpha sharing in monozygotic twins was systematically underestimated by recombination models, whereas sharing between unrelated individuals was in agreement with the recombination models. Invariant T cells such as MAIT and iNKT could partly confound zero-insertion analyses, though diverse VJ usage argued against this for most clonotypes. Excess twin sharing in beta out-of-frame sequences was weaker because fewer shared sequences lowered the signal-to-noise ratio. Compared with coincidental sharing between unrelated individuals, out-of-frame TCR alpha sequences shared between twins had an excess of sequences with low generation probability. Fewer insertions were carried by abundant cord blood beta clonotypes; a weaker similar trend was observed in young adult naive repertoires, while no such trend was observed in memory repertoires. Because the same donors could not be followed over many years, the conclusions relied on cross-sectional statistical analysis.

This clonotype was detected ten times or more. The antigen this receptor binds is unknown. Base quality data are lacking; no much larger clone is found one base away. There are 10 amino acids in the CDR3, from cysteine to phenylalanine inclusive. The read is trimmed to its CDR3 DNA, 30 bases read in frame from base 1. CDR1 and CDR2 are read off the germline V gene (reference sequence) as DFQATT and SNEGSKA. Trimming takes 2 bases from V and 5 bases from J, and the germline ends sit 3 bases apart. The library was built by means of 5' RACE. Sequencer: Illumina HiSeq 2000. Template switching introduced a universal primer binding site; the final cDNA contained a unique molecular identifier, enabling accurate counting of TCR cDNA molecules. First-strand cDNA for TCR alpha and beta chains was synthesized from specific primers in the conserved constant-segment region. To control for contamination, every cDNA library carried two barcodes: a SMART-Mk sample barcode plus Illumina barcodes. TruSeq adapter sequences along with Illumina sample barcodes were introduced in two successive PCR steps. Sequencing of the TCR alpha and beta cDNA libraries was done on the Illumina HiSeq platform using custom primers. The paper's processing steps were these. Raw reads were processed with MiGEC to extract unique molecular identifiers, and MiXCR was used to determine CDR3 positions. For each individual, recombination models were inferred using an EM algorithm with the repgenHMM and IGoR tools. Shared clonotypes were analyzed with the tcR package in R, and sharing was normalized by the product of cloneset sizes. To study raw recombination without the effects of thymic and clonal selection, out-of-frame nonproductive sequences were analyzed. In-frame beta chains were kept once TCRdb had trimmed the public reads at Q25 with fastp and called clones with MiXCR. Every entry covers one CDR3 protein and lists the most common genes and DNA from its rows. The V and J calls come from TCRdb's annotation, not from the publication. The sample profile shows nearly 900,000 distinct CDR3 sequences; approximately 13% of them were found once. The ten top clones hold 1.5% to 2% of the sample.

All donors were healthy Caucasians. The twin cohort comprised three pairs of female monozygotic twins, all aged about 18 to 30 years. Peripheral blood mononuclear cells were the source from which RNA for the TCR libraries was isolated. These data also formed part of another study, on yellow fever vaccine responses in identical twins. The second source states: According to the authors, the vaccine-induced T cell response in identical twins seemed to be partly convergent and partly specific to each individual. The study precisely tracked vaccine-responding T cell clones in identical twins.

The rearrangement joined TRBV20-1 to TRBJ2-5; the D gene cannot be named for sure. This clonotype originated in a woman under 30 in good health. The material sequenced was PBMCs. The sequence in DNA is TGCAGTGCTAGACTGGAGACCCAGTACTTC. Translated, this is CSARLETQYF.